This T cell receptor (beta chain) was observed in a study of blood T cell repertoires in COVID-19. At the level of the study: Material from acute and convalescent COVID-19 was sourced from the United States, Italy and Spain. The analysed material was cDNA or gDNA that came from T cells, B-cell-depleted T cells, or PBMCs.

The CDR3 has 17 residues. V was pared by 2 bases and J by 0 bases, with 3 bases of the junction left unmatched. From germline, CDR1 is SGHTA and CDR2 FQGNSA. The authors' processing: Estimation of nucleated cell counts was performed using reference gene primer amplification. TCRdb's copy holds only in-frame clones and misses some; the assay was immunoSEQ multiplex PCR. V, J and clone size were drawn from that table, and D and trimming were deduced from the DNA. The data show 110,000 or so clones, less than 90% seen once. This clone was found a few times. The V gene is TRBV7-2, the J gene TRBJ2-6; 8 bases fit TRBD1. This receptor was identified in a man aged 45 to 65 with acute or convalescent COVID-19. The sequenced sample consisted of peripheral blood. This chain's CDR3 is CASSLRQGSSGANVLTF. For the CDR3, the DNA is TGTGCCAGCAGCTTAAGACAGGGGTCCTCTGGGGCCAACGTCCTGACTTTC.